This T cell receptor beta chain was captured in a study of blood T cell repertoires in COVID-19. Sequencing used immunoSEQ multiplex PCR; TCRdb keeps in-frame clones, though not all of them. The sample comprises approximately 450,000 clones, approximately 90% of which are singletons, and roughly 2% rests with the top ten. The CDR3 is 15 amino acids. The ends lost 5 bases at V and 4 bases at J; junction bases unmatched: 7. Germline V gene sequence: CDR1 SNHLY, CDR2 FYNNEI. This TCR was recovered from a woman between 18 and 29 years old with acute COVID-19. The specimen sequenced was PBMCs or T cells enriched from blood (not recorded which). V is TRBV2 and J is TRBJ2-1; 8 bases map to TRBD2. The CDR3 sequence is CASSPAGGAYNEQFF. The DNA of the CDR3 is TGTGCCAGCAGTCCGGCCGGGGGGGCGTACAATGAGCAGTTCTTC.